This is a list of T cell receptor beta chains from one sample in a study of blood T cell repertoires in COVID-19. Assay used: immunoSEQ multiplex PCR; TCRdb lists only in-frame clones, some missing. The repertoire holds approximately 53,000 clones, with more than 90% as singletons. Sample: peripheral blood. The receptors derive from a woman older than 75 with acute or convalescent COVID-19. CDR3s leave out the opening cysteine and the closing phenylalanine or tryptophan.

v_gene	j_gene	CDR3aa
TRBV5-5	TRBJ2-5	ASSRELALQETQY
TRBV7-2	TRBJ1-5	ASSLEDRAQPQH
TRBV5-8	TRBJ2-5	ASGGGLAGAVGTQY
TRBV7-9	TRBJ1-6	ASSETHGSYNSPLH
TRBV7-9	TRBJ1-2	ASSPDRGGLFNYGYT
TRBV27	TRBJ1-5	ATPPRPQH
TRBV5-1	TRBJ2-5	ASSLGLAGFSETQY
TRBV5-1	TRBJ1-6	ASSLAGGTGDSPLH
TRBV7-3	TRBJ2-1	ASSPGNNFDEQF
TRBV11-2	TRBJ2-7	ASSLVPSYEQY
TRBV30	TRBJ1-5	AWSTGGNQPQH
TRBV19	TRBJ1-5	ASSIGQGISTSNQPQH
TRBV6-5	TRBJ2-1	ASREPSYNEQF
TRBV6-5	TRBJ2-7	ASRSSYEQY
TRBV4-2	TRBJ1-4	ASSQDRVNEKLF
TRBV5-1	TRBJ1-1	ASRRDSSMNTEAF
TRBV27	TRBJ1-1	ASKTTGGRGVEAF
TRBV3-1/TRBV3-2	TRBJ1-2	ASSPMGQNYGYT
TRBV11-3	TRBJ1-1	ASSLGKGDGTEAF
TRBV4-3	TRBJ2-7	ASSRELQAGPYEQY
TRBV6-5	TRBJ1-3	ASETGGSGNTIY
TRBV2	TRBJ2-7	ASTPQVREQY